This T cell receptor (beta chain) was identified in a study of T cell responses to AZD1222 COVID-19 vaccine (dated by TCRdb to about 2021). For context, the study as a whole: AZD1222 recipients given second doses at about 4 weeks or at about 12 weeks were pooled, since spike-specific TCR depth and breadth were not found to differ between the two schedules. Trial participants were enrolled into age subgroups of 18-55, 56-69 and 70-plus years, which contained about 150, 27 and 61 TCR-sequenced participants, respectively. TCR sequencing was performed for some 250 trial participants, of whom around 200 were given two doses of AZD1222 and approximately 25 were given two doses of MenACWY control vaccine.

Beyond this particular receptor, the publication reports: In the small 56-69-year group, the increase in depth fell short of significance, most likely because of low power. Conclusions about previously exposed vaccinees are limited because only a handful of AZD1222 recipients were SARS-CoV-2 seropositive at baseline. Because no samples from the day 14 peak response were available, repertoires could be characterized only after the peak T cell response. CD4 TCRs associated with the vaccine covered the entire spike protein, and the dominant responses were in regions 160-218 and 743-854. A significant rise in spike-specific TCR breadth and depth was observed after two AZD1222 doses relative to day 0 and relative to MenACWY recipients. Participants were mostly white British, with more females than males. The authors suggested clonal diversity may have been underestimated. Nearly half of unique spike-specific TCRs reportedly recognized epitopes outside regions mutated in the B.1.351 and B.1.1.7 variants.

In light of the paper, this sample's time point label describes: baseline before first vaccination. Vaccinee samples were obtained from the UK trials COV001 and COV002, which included a single-blind randomized controlled phase 2/3 trial of AZD1222 (ChAdOx1 nCoV-19) in healthy adults. For TCRbeta chain sequencing, PBMC samples from trial participants were taken at day 0 and at day 28 after the second dose. The CDR3 regions of human TCRbeta chains were analyzed by immunosequencing. The study's own analysis went as follows. Repertoire TCRs were checked for matches against a reference library of SARS-CoV-2-specific TCRs that had been generated using the MIRA antigen-specificity platform. Breadth was defined as the fraction of unique TCRs that were SARS-CoV-2-associated. Depth was defined as the fraction of total T cells that were SARS-CoV-2-associated. Using the MIRA data, each spike-specific TCR was mapped to the spike region that the TCR reacts to and placed in a CD4 or CD8 class. Log10-transformed breadth and depth values were compared by one-way ANOVA with Sidak's multiple comparisons tests. Drawn from immuneACCESS, this table holds only the in-frame rearrangements with V and J called that TCRdb kept. Clones are partly lost; checked studies trace under half to an unresolved V gene and leave the rest unexplained. V, J and clone size reflect that table, while D and trimming were determined from the DNA. The table for this sample lists some 130,000 clones; 90% of them were counted only once. Together, the top ten hold 6% to 7.5% of the sample.

As for this clone: Its antigen is unknown. A read error may be the cause here, since a much bigger clone is one base away. In the same sample, other DNA sequences code for this CDR3.

This TCR came from an adult in good health. The sample in question was peripheral blood, obtained on day 0 of AZD1222 vaccination.

At the DNA level, the sequence is TGCGCCAGCAGCCCGACAGAGAACACTGAAGCTTTCTTT. This encodes CASSPTENTEAFF. The sequence joins TRBV4-3 to TRBJ1-1; a tentative D call is TRBD1 (5 bases match). Trimming takes 4 bases from V and 1 base from J, and the germline ends sit 7 bases apart. The CDR3 covers 13 residues, taking in both the cysteine and the phenylalanine. Only the CDR3 DNA is retained, 39 bases long and in frame from the first base. The germline V gene supplies CDR1 LGHNA and CDR2 YSLEER.